This passage covers 27 T cell receptor beta chains from one sample sequenced in a study of type 1 and type 2 diabetes patients. PCR was run on genomic DNA. A primer set of 30 forward and 13 reverse primers amplified the CDR3. TCRdb recomputed calls from the multiplex PCR reads with MiXCR, one row per CDR3 protein. Among under 300,000 distinct CDR3 sequences listed, around 50% were seen once. The sample was peripheral blood mononuclear cells (PBMCs). The receptors stem from a man aged 18 to 35 with type 2 diabetes.

A few counts support this clonotype. The chain recombines TRBV30 with TRBJ1-1, with D hard to call. CDR3 length: 13 residues. V lost 5 bases and J lost 5, with 15 bases in between. Germline lookup yields CDR1 GTSNPN and CDR2 SVGIG (reference sequence). This CDR3 is CAWLVMGRTEAFF. The CDR3 DNA reads TGTGCCTGGCTGGTTATGGGGAGAACTGAAGCTTTCTTT.

In the case of this clonotype: It is likely a read error, because the conserved phenylalanine at the end of the CDR3 is missing. The J gene is TRBJ1-1, the V gene TRBV7-2, with D uncertain. The germline V gene has CDR1 SGHTA and CDR2 FQGNSA. The CDR3 is 16 amino acids. V was trimmed by 1 base and J by 0 bases, leaving 12 bases between them. Here the CDR3 DNA reads TGTGCCAGCAGCTTAGTCCAGTTGGGGATGAACACTGAAGCTTTCCTT. Protein: CASSLVQLGMNTEAFL.

The V and J genes are TRBV14 and TRBJ2-3; perhaps TRBD1 as D (6 bases). V lost 5 bases, J lost 3 bases, and 15 bases lay in between. Germline-derived CDR1 and CDR2 are SGHDN and FVKESK. This CDR3 comprises 15 residues. The CDR3 nucleotides are TGTGCCAGCAGCTTAGTCGGGACATCAACAGATACGCAGTATTTT. This translates into CASSLVGTSTDTQYF.

The chain is built from TRBV7-2 and TRBJ2-7; D perhaps matches TRBD2 (5 bases). Germline V gene lookup returns CDR1 SGHTA and CDR2 FQGNSA. V lost 3 bases, J lost 2 bases, and 14 bases lay in between. This CDR3 contains 15 residues. DNA for the CDR3: TGTGCCAGCAGCTTGGCCGCGGGCAACACCTACGAGCAGTACTTC. This encodes CASSLAAGNTYEQYF.

V and J are TRBV19 and TRBJ1-5, with D perhaps TRBD1 (6 bases). Trimming cost V 9 bases and J 4 bases, with 19 bases left between them. The CDR3 is made up of 15 amino acids. CDR1 and CDR2 (germline): LNHDA, SQIVND (reference sequence). The CDR3 DNA sequence: TGTGCCAGCCAACACCAGGGACAAGGGAATCAGCCCCAGCATTTT. This gives the protein CASQHQGQGNQPQHF.

This clonotype was detected many times. The CDR3 loop reads CASSENRDGYTF. The CDR3 nucleotides are TGTGCCAGCAGTGAGAACAGGGACGGCTACACCTTC. V usage is TRBV2 and J usage is TRBJ1-2; TRBD1 might be the D (6 bases). V lost 3 bases and J 8 bases, leaving 10 bases between the germline ends. The CDR3 is made up of 12 amino acids. Germline V gene data show CDR1 as SNHLY and CDR2 as FYNNEI.

This clonotype was detected only a few times. The chain employs TRBV29-1 and TRBJ1-1; D is uncertain. Looked up from germline, CDR1 is SQVTM and CDR2 is ANQGSEA. The V and J ends lost 4 bases and 6 bases respectively, with 15 bases between them. This CDR3 has 13 amino acids. The CDR3 protein is CSVVEMLMAEAFF. The CDR3 DNA sequence: TGCAGCGTTGTCGAGATGCTGATGGCTGAAGCTTTCTTT.

A remark on this clonotype: Germline is not matched at one junction end, which may reflect a read error. This sequence joins TRBV7-3 and TRBJ1-6; the match to TRBD1 covers 7 bases. The CDR3 length is 18 residues. Germline CDR1 is SGHTA and CDR2 is FQGTGA. CDR3 in DNA: TGCGCCAGCAGCCAAGAAGTGGTACAGGGGTCCTATAATTCACCCCTCCACTTT. Protein product: CASSQEVVQGSYNSPLHF.

Details on this clonotype: This may be a read error: a much more frequent sequence differs by one nucleotide. The chain joins TRBV15 to TRBJ1-1, with D perhaps TRBD1 (5 bases). V shed 3 bases and J shed 11 bases, with 16 bases lying between them. CDR3 length: 13 amino acids. Germline values: CDR1 LNHNV, CDR2 YYDKDF (reference sequence). The CDR3 DNA reads TGTGCCACCAGCAGGAACAAGGGGAGTTGGGCTTTCTTT. The encoded protein is CATSRNKGSWAFF. The full variable domain, rest sourced from reference TRBV15 and TRBJ1-1, is DAMVIQNPRYQVTQFGKPVTLSCSQTLNHNVMYWYQQKSSQAPKLLFHYYDKDFNNEADTPDNFQSRRPNTSFCFLDIRSPGLGDTAMYLCATSRNKGSWAFFGQGTRLTVV.

This clonotype was detected only a few times. The chain employs TRBV7-8 and TRBJ2-7; TRBD1 aligns across 8 bases. The trim removed 5 bases at V and 5 bases at J, leaving 5 bases unmatched. The germline V gene encodes CDR1 SGHVS and CDR2 FQNEAQ. The CDR3 has 13 amino acids. The CDR3 reads CASSHYRGNEQYF. The CDR3 DNA reads as TGTGCCAGCAGCCATTACAGGGGGAACGAGCAGTACTTC.

V is TRBV10-3 and J is TRBJ1-1; 7 bases match TRBD1. Germline V CDR1 and CDR2: ENHRY, SYGVKD. Unmatched junction bases numbered 5, after V lost 6 bases and J lost 1 base. CDR3 length: 14 amino acids. The CDR3 nucleotides read TGTGCCATCAGAAGGGGACAGACGAACACTGAAGCTTTCTTT. Protein sequence: CAIRRGQTNTEAFF.

This clonotype occurred a few times. The chain joins TRBV19 to TRBJ2-3; maybe TRBD1 (5 bases). The CDR3 sequence is 14 residues long. CDR1 and CDR2 (germline): LNHDA, SQIVND (reference sequence). V dropped 1 base and J dropped 5 bases, with 10 bases sitting between them. Here the CDR3 reads CASSIGPRGDTQYF. CDR3 coding DNA: TGTGCCAGTAGTATAGGACCTAGGGGAGATACGCAGTATTTT.

This clonotype was observed a handful of times. This sequence joins TRBV20-1 and TRBJ2-7, with a tentative D call TRBD1 (6 bases). Per germline, CDR1 DFQATT and CDR2 SNEGSKA (reference sequence). V was trimmed by 6 bases and J by 3 bases, leaving 9 bases between them. The CDR3 consists of 11 residues. CDR3 amino acids: CSALTGYEQYF. The CDR3 nucleotides read TGCAGTGCCCTGACAGGCTACGAGCAGTACTTC.

V usage is TRBV14 and J usage is TRBJ1-1; no reliable D call. This CDR3 has 13 residues. V dropped 2 bases and J dropped 2 bases, with 6 bases sitting between them. From germline, CDR1 is SGHDN and CDR2 FVKESK. The CDR3 spells CASSQRSNTEAFF. CDR3 DNA: TGTGCCAGCAGCCAACGGTCAAACACTGAAGCTTTCTTT.

This chain joins TRBV2 and TRBJ1-1, with a possible D match to TRBD1 (6 bases). CDR3 length equals 14 residues. Trimming took 9 bases from V and 5 from J, leaving 19 bases between them. Germline values: CDR1 SNHLY, CDR2 FYNNEI. The CDR3 DNA reads TGTGCCAGTAGTATCCAACAGGGTTGGACTGAAGCTTTCTTT. Translating it yields CASSIQQGWTEAFF. Filled out from reference TRBV2 and TRBJ1-1, the complete variable domain reads EPEVTQTPSHQVTQMGQEVILRCVPISNHLYFYWYRQILGQKVEFLVSFYNNEISEKSEIFDDQFSVERPDGSNFTLKIRSTKLEDSAMYFCASSIQQGWTEAFFGQGTRLTVV.

This clonotype was counted between two and nine times. The V call is TRBV4-3, the J call TRBJ2-3; D is unresolved. V lost 1 base and J 6 bases, leaving 11 bases between the germline ends. Germline CDR1 is LGHNA and CDR2 is YSLEER. The CDR3 is 14 amino acids. CDR3 in amino acids: CASSQVGLADTQYF. The CDR3 nucleotides are TGCGCCAGCAGCCAAGTCGGGCTTGCCGATACGCAGTATTTT.

The sample holds a few counts of this clonotype. The chain employs TRBV7-3 and TRBJ2-3, with no clear D. V lost 1 base and J lost 1, with 6 bases in between. CDR1 is SGHTA and CDR2 is FQGTGA in the germline V gene. The CDR3 is 14 residues long. The CDR3 is CASSLNPGTDTQYF. CDR3 in DNA: TGTGCCAGCAGCTTAAATCCAGGCACAGATACGCAGTATTTT.

Worth noting for this clonotype: Germline and junction disagree at one end, which may indicate a read error. This sequence joins TRBV25-1 and TRBJ2-7; tentative D call: TRBD1 (7 bases). The germline V gene has CDR1 MGHDK and CDR2 SYGVNS. This CDR3 has 14 residues. DNA of the CDR3: TGTGCCACCAGTGAGGGGGCTCGGGGAGGCGAGCAGTACTTC. Its translation: CATSEGARGGEQYF.

The chain combines TRBV7-2 with TRBJ1-2, with D unclear. Germline assignment: CDR1 SGHTA and CDR2 FQGNSA. V lost 1 base to trimming and J lost 4 bases, with 7 bases between them. This CDR3 is built from 13 residues. CDR3 bases: TGTGCCAGCAGCTTAGACCTGGGCTATGGCTACACCTTC. As protein: CASSLDLGYGYTF.

This clonotype was picked up a small number of times. The chain couples TRBV19 to TRBJ2-6; no clear D. This CDR3 contains 21 residues. V was shortened by 2 bases and J by 3 bases, with 26 bases between the two germline ends. CDR1 and CDR2 from the germline V gene are LNHDA and SQIVND (reference sequence). Here the CDR3 DNA reads TGTGCCAGTAGTATAAGTCTCCCCGCACTACCTAAAGCCTTTGGGGCCAACGTCCTGACTTTC. Protein product: CASSISLPALPKAFGANVLTF. Drawing the rest from reference TRBV19 and TRBJ2-6, the complete variable domain is DGGITQSPKYLFRKEGQNVTLSCEQNLNHDAMYWYRQDPGQGLRLIYYSQIVNDFQKGDIAEGYSVSREKKESFPLTVTSAQKNPTAFYLCASSISLPALPKAFGANVLTFGAGSRLTVL.

The gene calls are TRBV28 and TRBJ1-1; the D is unclear. V lost 1 base and J lost 10, with 19 bases in between. The CDR3 extends over 15 amino acids. Per the germline V gene, CDR1 is MDHEN and CDR2 is SYDVKM. In nucleotides, the CDR3 is TGTGCCAGCAGTTTATCCCTTTCTATGGCCCTCGTAGCTTTCTTT. Amino acids: CASSLSLSMALVAFF.

This chain links TRBV27 with TRBJ1-4; D is perhaps TRBD1 (6 bases). Germline CDR1 reads MNHEY; CDR2 reads SMNVEV (reference sequence). The ends were cut back, 5 bases at V and 6 bases at J, with 13 bases in the middle. The CDR3 covers 14 residues. CDR3 DNA: TGTGCCAGCAGTACAGGGAGAGGGGATGAAAAACTGTTTTTT. It specifies CASSTGRGDEKLFF.

In its sample, this clonotype was seen once. The chain uses TRBV6-5 and TRBJ2-5; the D is unclear. Germline loops: CDR1 MNHEY, CDR2 SVGAGI. The CDR3 length is 13 residues. V lost 0 bases and J lost 6, with 8 bases in between. CDR3 residues: CASSYSSGKTQYF. The CDR3 coding sequence is TGTGCCAGCAGTTACTCGTCAGGAAAGACCCAGTACTTC.

The chain couples TRBV19 to TRBJ2-5, with 12 bases aligning to TRBD2. The CDR3 length is 16 residues. V gave up 1 base and J gave up 5 bases; unmatched junction bases: 5. CDR1 is LNHDA and CDR2 is SQIVND in the germline V gene (reference sequence). CDR3: CASSIGLAGGPETQYF. In DNA form, the CDR3 reads TGTGCCAGTAGTATAGGGCTAGCGGGGGGGCCGGAGACCCAGTACTTC.

The V gene is TRBV9, the J gene TRBJ2-7, with 9 bases that match TRBD2. Per germline, CDR1 SGDLS and CDR2 YYNGEE. V dropped 1 base and J dropped 7; count of bases not matched to a gene: 9. The length of the CDR3 is 15 residues. CDR3 bases: TGTGCCAGCAGCGTACGAGGCGGGGGGGCCGGGGAGCAGTACTTC. Amino acids: CASSVRGGGAGEQYF. Using reference TRBV9 and TRBJ2-7 for the parts outside the CDR3, the full variable domain is DSGVTQTPKHLITATGQRVTLRCSPRSGDLSVYWYQQSLDQGLQFLIQYYNGEERAKGNILERFSAQQFPDLHSELNLSSLELGDSALYFCASSVRGGGAGEQYFGPGTRLTVT.

The chain recombines TRBV9 with TRBJ2-2; D may match TRBD1 or TRBD2 (5 bases each). This CDR3 contains 15 residues. Germline-derived CDR1 and CDR2 are SGDLS and YYNGEE. The ends were cut back, 5 bases at V and 1 base at J, with 12 bases in the middle. The CDR3 coding sequence is TGTGCCAGCAGTGCACCGGGACGGAACACCGGGGAGCTGTTTTTT. Residues: CASSAPGRNTGELFF.

V and J are TRBV28 and TRBJ1-1, with unresolved D. CDR3 length equals 18 residues. V lost 5 bases to trimming and J lost 2 bases, with 24 bases between them. Germline V CDR1 and CDR2: MDHEN, SYDVKM. CDR3 loop: CASSRNSFVGGPNTEAFF. The DNA for the CDR3 is TGTGCCAGCAGTCGGAATAGCTTTGTTGGTGGTCCCAACACTGAAGCTTTCTTT.